The next 19 T cell receptor beta chains were all read from a single sample in a study of tumor-infiltrating lymphocytes in localized non-small cell lung cancer (dated by TCRdb to the early 2020s). Libraries were made using the immunoSEQ multiplex PCR assay. The clones in this table, taken by TCRdb from immuneACCESS, are in-frame only. Not every clone is retained; where verified, under half of the shortfall comes from an unresolved V gene, and the cause of the rest is unknown. Present in this sample are some 13,000 clones, approximately 71% of which were seen just once. Jointly, the top ten make up around 9.6% of the sample. The sequenced material came from uninvolved lung tissue not adjacent to the tumor. These receptors all stem from a human donor with non-small cell lung cancer.

The chain uses TRBV7-2 and TRBJ2-7; the D gene is possibly TRBD2 (5 bases). V lost 4 bases and J 10 bases, leaving 17 bases between the germline ends. Germline values: CDR1 SGHTA, CDR2 FQGNSA. The CDR3 extends over 13 amino acids. CDR3 residues: CASSSSPSDSQYV. In DNA, the CDR3 is TGTGCCAGCAGCTCAAGTCCTTCGGACTCTCAGTACGTC.

V is TRBV7-2 and J is TRBJ2-7, with TRBD2 matching 7 bases. The CDR3 is 15 residues long. Unmatched junction bases numbered 10, after V lost 4 bases and J lost 4 bases. In germline, CDR1 is SGHTA, CDR2 FQGNSA. CDR3 coding DNA: TGTGCCAGCAGCTCGAATATATGGGGGGGATACGAGCAGTACGTC. It yields the protein CASSSNIWGGYEQYV.

The V gene is TRBV15, the J gene TRBJ2-7; tentative D call: TRBD1 (6 bases). Trimming removed 0 bases at V and 3 bases at J, with 12 bases between. This CDR3 comprises 15 residues. Germline values: CDR1 LNHNV, CDR2 YYDKDF (reference sequence). The CDR3 region has the DNA TGTGCCACCAGCAGAGAAATGGGGGCCAACTACGAGCAGTACGTC. Amino acid sequence: CATSREMGANYEQYV.

The chain carries TRBV11-2 and TRBJ2-5; D tentatively fits TRBD1 or TRBD2 (6 bases each). CDR3 length: 15 residues. V was pared by 5 bases and J by 3 bases, with 16 bases between. Looked up from germline, CDR1 is SGHAT and CDR2 is FQNNGV. The CDR3 coding sequence is TGTGCCAGCAGCCTCCGGGGGCCGGGAGAAGAGACCCAGTACTTC. Amino acid sequence: CASSLRGPGEETQYF.

By share of the sample, this clone is medium-sized (0.01 to 0.1%). V usage is TRBV7-9 and J usage is TRBJ1-2; D uncertain. The V end was cut by 1 base, the J end by 8 bases, with 23 bases between. Germline-derived CDR1 and CDR2 are SEHNR and FQNEAQ (reference sequence). The CDR3 has 17 residues. The CDR3 protein is CASSLGSSRVGRAGYTF. The CDR3 DNA reads TGTGCCAGCAGCTTAGGATCATCTAGGGTTGGCCGGGCGGGCTACACCTTC.

J is TRBJ1-2 and V is TRBV28; D is perhaps TRBD1 (6 bases). Germline loops: CDR1 MDHEN, CDR2 SYDVKM. Trimming removed 3 bases at V and 3 bases at J, with 8 bases between. The CDR3 extends over 13 amino acids. Here the CDR3 reads CASSLRTDYGYTF. In nucleotides, the CDR3 is TGTGCCAGCAGTTTGCGGACAGACTATGGCTACACCTTC.

The CDR3 reads CASSLVLTSGNTIYF. As DNA, the CDR3 is TGTGCCAGCAGTTTAGTGCTAACCTCTGGAAACACCATATATTTT. The gene calls are TRBV28 and TRBJ1-3; D remains unclear. Between the trimmed V and J ends, which lost 2 bases and 0 bases, there was a span of 8 bases. The CDR3 has 15 residues. Looked up from germline, CDR1 is MDHEN and CDR2 is SYDVKM.

The chain carries TRBV13 and TRBJ2-7; 7 bases are shared with TRBD1. Germline V lookup: CDR1 PRHDT, CDR2 FYEKMQ (reference sequence). The CDR3 runs to 14 residues. The junction had 7 bases not matched to a gene; V was cut back by 2 bases and J by 6 bases. The chain's CDR3 is CASSLSQAGGEQYF. CDR3 DNA sequence: TGTGCCAGCAGCTTAAGCCAGGCAGGGGGCGAGCAGTACTTC.

V is TRBV7-3 and J is TRBJ2-7, with 8 positions matching TRBD2. Germline V lookup: CDR1 SGHTA, CDR2 FQGTGA. The CDR3 is made up of 15 amino acids. The J segment lost 6 bases and the V segment lost 2 bases, leaving 9 bases of the junction unmatched. The CDR3: CASSLLGTSNSEQYF. CDR3 nucleotides: TGTGCCAGCAGCTTATTGGGGACTAGTAATAGCGAGCAGTACTTC.

V and J are TRBV25-1 and TRBJ1-2, with a weak D call TRBD1 (6 bases). The CDR3 is 12 residues long. Trimming stripped 8 bases from V and 7 bases from J, with 14 bases between. The germline V gene encodes CDR1 MGHDK and CDR2 SYGVNS. Here the CDR3 DNA reads TGTGCCAGCTTAGGGGGGTGGAGTGGCTACACCTTC. It encodes CASLGGWSGYTF.

This clone has a handful of counts. The chain couples TRBV7-3 to TRBJ2-3; 7 bases line up with TRBD2. Losses at the gene ends were 3 bases for V and 10 bases for J; bases not matched to a gene: 7. Germline V CDR1 and CDR2: SGHTA, FQGTGA. The CDR3 covers 13 residues. CDR3 DNA: TGTGCCAGCAGCTTTACAGGACGGGAGGCGCAGTATTTT. This gives the protein CASSFTGREAQYF.

The V gene is TRBV11-2, the J gene TRBJ1-2, with D tentatively TRBD1 (5 bases). The CDR3 spans 13 residues. The germline gives CDR1 SGHAT, CDR2 FQNNGV. Trimming took 9 bases from V and 3 from J, leaving 14 bases between them. The DNA of the CDR3 is TGTGCCAGTTTGGGACCGCCGGACTATGGCTACACCTTC. Its protein product is CASLGPPDYGYTF.

The chain couples TRBV27 to TRBJ1-2; 9 positions match TRBD1. The CDR3 covers 16 residues. The V gene end was trimmed by 0 bases and the J gene end by 7 bases; junction bases not matched to a gene: 9. CDR1 and CDR2 (germline): MNHEY, SMNVEV (reference sequence). CDR3 in DNA: TGTGCCAGCAGTTTATCCCCGGGACAGGGTAGTATTGGCTACACCTTC. Translation gives CASSLSPGQGSIGYTF.

The gene calls are TRBV27 and TRBJ1-2, with D unresolved. Germline V lookup: CDR1 MNHEY, CDR2 SMNVEV (reference sequence). Between the trimmed V and J ends, which lost 6 bases and 6 bases, there was a span of 26 bases. This CDR3 is 17 amino acids long. The CDR3 DNA reads as TGTGCCAGCAGACTCCCGCCCCCAAGACTCCTCGGGGATGGCTACACCTTC. It yields the protein CASRLPPPRLLGDGYTF.

The genes are TRBV29-1 and TRBJ2-3, with D possibly TRBD2 on 5 matching bases. There are 13 residues in the CDR3. Germline loops: CDR1 SQVTM, CDR2 ANQGSEA. V was pared by 7 bases and J by 4 bases, with 15 bases between. CDR3 in DNA: TGCAGCGCGCTGTATCGGGGATCAGATACGCAGTATTTT. Amino acids: CSALYRGSDTQYF.

The V and J genes are TRBV5-1 and TRBJ2-7; TRBD2 agrees at 9 bases. V lost 5 bases, J lost 4 bases, and 10 bases stayed unmatched. This CDR3 is 15 amino acids long. Germline V gene data show CDR1 as SGHRS and CDR2 as YFSETQ. DNA of the CDR3: TGCGCCAGCAGGAAAGGCGGGAGGGCCGCATACGAGCAGTACTTC. This encodes CASRKGGRAAYEQYF.

This chain joins TRBV2 and TRBJ2-1; no definite D call. Germline assignment: CDR1 SNHLY and CDR2 FYNNEI. Trimming pared 6 bases from V and 9 bases from J, leaving 9 bases between. This CDR3 contains 11 residues. For the CDR3, the DNA is TGTGCCAGCAGCCCGTTCTCTGAGCAGTTCTTC. This gives the protein CASSPFSEQFF.

V usage is TRBV28 and J usage is TRBJ2-7, with D unclear. V was clipped by 6 bases and J by 2 bases, with 14 bases between them. Germline CDR1 is MDHEN and CDR2 is SYDVKM. This CDR3 comprises 14 residues. CDR3 DNA: TGTGCCAGCAGCCAACTACGTCCCCCCTACGAGCAGTACGTC. It specifies CASSQLRPPYEQYV.

A word on this clone: Different DNA sequences within this sample yield the same CDR3. The chain has TRBV10-3 and TRBJ1-3; D gene uncertain. The CDR3 spans 16 residues. Germline CDR1 reads ENHRY; CDR2 reads SYGVKD. The ends were cut back, 0 bases at V and 0 bases at J, with 9 bases in the middle. The CDR3 sequence: CAISESQDYSGNTIYF. The CDR3 DNA follows: TGTGCCATCAGTGAGTCGCAAGACTACTCTGGAAACACCATATATTTT.